This T cell receptor beta chain was recovered during a study of cytomegalovirus exposure and HLA in healthy donors. About the study: Roughly 92 million unique TCRs, all from HLA-typed donors, were included in an early release of the data.

Study-level findings and limits: It was reported that TCR beta sequences correctly inferred the HLA-A and HLA-B alleles for most subjects. In terms of immune exposure information, only CMV serostatus was available.

A word on this clone: Its target is unknown.

PCR was performed using 60 Vbeta and 13 Jbeta primers. Original methodology: Some 11 million of the about 80 million unique TCR beta chains counted in a later analysis were shared. The table came from immunoSEQ multiplex PCR; TCRdb's copy has only in-frame clones and leaves some out. That table gives V, J and clone size, and the DNA gave D and trimming. Among some 150,000 clones listed, 76% were seen once. CDR3 length equals 15 residues. Germline CDR1 is SGDLS and CDR2 is YYNGEE. Trimming cost V 0 bases and J 4 bases; bases outside gene matches: 3. The sequenced sample consisted of PBMCs. This sequence joins TRBV9 and TRBJ2-1; 8 nucleotides align to TRBD2. This sequence originates from a female donor in good health and CMV-seropositive. This chain's CDR3 is CASSVDSGVYNEQFF. The CDR3 DNA reads as TGTGCCAGCAGCGTAGATAGCGGGGTTTACAATGAGCAGTTCTTC.